This T cell receptor beta chain derives from a study of regulatory T cells in long-lasting Graves disease. Study results and caveats: Persistent patients had a count of shared public clonotypes (approximately 3,000) that exceeded that of new patients (approximately 1,000). Less diverse TCR repertoires were seen in persistent Graves' patients than in newly diagnosed ones. Persistent cases favored TRBV28, TRBJ1-2 and TRBJ2-5.

Germline V gives CDR1 MNHEY, CDR2 SVGAGI. This CDR3 spans 14 amino acids. Trimming left V 0 bases short and J 7 bases short, with 12 bases between. Time point defined: persistent/refractory GD, antithyroid drugs over 5 years with positive TRAb. TCR sequences were obtained from RNA taken from PBMCs. This clonotype has more than one count but fewer than ten. Antigen specificity is unknown. Arm-PCR of CDR3 regions and iRepertoire HTBI primers were the basis on which TCR beta libraries were built. TCRdb redid the calling of the multiplex PCR reads with MiXCR, one entry per CDR3 protein. Of some 330,000 distinct CDR3 sequences listed, roughly 23% are singletons.

The TCR was taken from a woman aged 40 to 55 with Graves disease. Source: peripheral blood mononuclear cells (PBMCs), taken when the disease was refractory, from a patient treated with antithyroid drugs. The chain couples TRBV6-5 to TRBJ2-5, with D possibly matching TRBD2 (5 bases). The CDR3 coding sequence is TGTGCCAGCAGTTACTCTACAGCTCGGGGGACCCAGTACTTC. It specifies CASSYSTARGTQYF.